A selection of T cell receptor beta chains follows, all from one sample in a study of blood T cell repertoires in COVID-19. Only in-frame clones appear in the TCRdb table, and some are missing; sequencing was by immunoSEQ multiplex PCR. The sample lists roughly 98,000 clones, approximately 80% occurring once. The sample consisted of peripheral blood. These receptors all stem from a man aged 70 or older with active or convalescent COVID-19. The CDR3 runs from the conserved cysteine through the conserved F or W. D genes are given only for firm matches. For some rows the clone size is stated as once, few or many, or as a class when expanded; others skip it.

size	J	V	D	DNA	CDR3
.	TRBJ2-7	TRBV27	.	TGTGCCAGCAGTTTATGGGAGTACGAGCAGTACTTC	CASSLWEYEQYF
.	TRBJ2-2	TRBV27	.	TGTGCCAGCAGAGCAACGGTGGGGGAGCTGTTTTTT	CASRATVGELFF
.	TRBJ1-1	TRBV19	.	TGTGCCAGTAGTATTGGAATGCGATCGGGGGGAACTGAAGCTTTCTTT	CASSIGMRSGGTEAFF
.	TRBJ1-4	TRBV7-2	.	TGTGCCAGCAGCTTGAGGGGGATTAATGAAAAACTGTTTTTT	CASSLRGINEKLFF
.	TRBJ2-1	TRBV7-9	TRBD2	TGTGCCAGCAGCTTCGGACTAGCGGGGGGTTTATACAATGAGCAGTTCTTC	CASSFGLAGGLYNEQFF
.	TRBJ2-5	TRBV5-1	TRBD1	TGCGCCAGCAGAATTCCGACAGGGGAAGGGGAGACCCAGTACTTC	CASRIPTGEGETQYF
.	TRBJ2-2	TRBV7-2	.	TGTGCCAGCAGCTTAGCGGGGGGGCAATTCGCCGGGGAGCTGTTTTTT	CASSLAGGQFAGELFF
.	TRBJ2-1	TRBV12-5	TRBD2	TGTGCTAGTGGTTTGTTCTTAGCGGGAGACAATGAGCAGTTCTTC	CASGLFLAGDNEQFF
.	TRBJ2-5	TRBV10-3	.	TGTGCCATCAGTGTGGGGCAGCAAGAGACCCAGTACTTC	CAISVGQQETQYF
.	TRBJ2-7	TRBV7-2	TRBD1	TGTGCCAGCAGCTTTCGGACAGGGGGCCCGCAGGAGTTC	CASSFRTGGPQEF
.	TRBJ2-5	TRBV2	TRBD2	TGTGCCAGCAGTCGACTAGCGGAAGAGACCCAGTACTTC	CASSRLAEETQYF
.	TRBJ2-7	TRBV6-2/TRBV6-3	.	TGTGCCAGCAGTTACTCCCTGGCCGGGGGTATAAGCTACGAGCAGTACTTC	CASSYSLAGGISYEQYF
.	TRBJ2-5	TRBV11-3	.	TGTGCCAGCAGCTCCTCGGGAGACCAAGAGACCCAGTACTTC	CASSSSGDQETQYF
.	TRBJ2-7	TRBV7-2	TRBD2	TGTGCCAGCAGCCCTAGCGGGGGGCAGATTTACGAGCAGTACTTC	CASSPSGGQIYEQYF
.	TRBJ1-4	TRBV27	.	TGTGCCAGCAGTTTTCACACAGCTAATGAAAAACTGTTTTTT	CASSFHTANEKLFF
.	TRBJ2-7	TRBV4-2	.	TGTGCCAGCAGCCAGGGGGGCAAGACAGGGTCTGGAGTTGAGCAGTACTTC	CASSQGGKTGSGVEQYF
.	TRBJ2-1	TRBV30	.	TGTGCCTGGAGTAACCGGGGGGCCCTCTACAATGAGCAGTTCTTC	CAWSNRGALYNEQFF
.	TRBJ2-1	TRBV30	.	TGTGCCTGGAGCCGAGGGGCGGGACCTGAGCAGTTCTTC	CAWSRGAGPEQFF
.	TRBJ1-5	TRBV7-9	.	TGTGCCAGCAGCTCATTAGGGGGCAATCAGCCCCAGCATTTT	CASSSLGGNQPQHF
.	TRBJ1-1	TRBV6-5	.	TGTGCCAGCAGTCAACAGGGAGAAGCTTTCTTT	CASSQQGEAFF
.	TRBJ2-7	TRBV4-2	.	TGTGCCAGCAGCCAAGGACCCCCAGGAAGCCTCTCCTACGAGCAGTACTTC	CASSQGPPGSLSYEQYF
.	TRBJ2-3	TRBV5-4	TRBD2	TGTGCCAGCAGCTTGCGGCTAGCGGGGGGAGGGGATACGCAGTATTTT	CASSLRLAGGGDTQYF
few	TRBJ2-4	TRBV5-4	TRBD1	TGTGCCAGCAGCTTTGGACAGGCACCCAACAAAAATCAGTACTTC	CASSFGQAPNKNQYF
once	TRBJ1-2	TRBV5-1	.	TGCGCCAGCACCTTTGGAGCGGACCCGGGAAGGGATGGCTACACCTTC	CASTFGADPGRDGYTF
.	TRBJ1-2	TRBV19	TRBD1	TGTGCCAGTAGTGTACTCCGGGACAGCCTCTATGGCTACACCTTC	CASSVLRDSLYGYTF
.	TRBJ2-7	TRBV5-4	TRBD1	TGTGCCAGCAGCTTTCCCGGGACAGGGGTCCTGGACGAGCAGTACTTC	CASSFPGTGVLDEQYF